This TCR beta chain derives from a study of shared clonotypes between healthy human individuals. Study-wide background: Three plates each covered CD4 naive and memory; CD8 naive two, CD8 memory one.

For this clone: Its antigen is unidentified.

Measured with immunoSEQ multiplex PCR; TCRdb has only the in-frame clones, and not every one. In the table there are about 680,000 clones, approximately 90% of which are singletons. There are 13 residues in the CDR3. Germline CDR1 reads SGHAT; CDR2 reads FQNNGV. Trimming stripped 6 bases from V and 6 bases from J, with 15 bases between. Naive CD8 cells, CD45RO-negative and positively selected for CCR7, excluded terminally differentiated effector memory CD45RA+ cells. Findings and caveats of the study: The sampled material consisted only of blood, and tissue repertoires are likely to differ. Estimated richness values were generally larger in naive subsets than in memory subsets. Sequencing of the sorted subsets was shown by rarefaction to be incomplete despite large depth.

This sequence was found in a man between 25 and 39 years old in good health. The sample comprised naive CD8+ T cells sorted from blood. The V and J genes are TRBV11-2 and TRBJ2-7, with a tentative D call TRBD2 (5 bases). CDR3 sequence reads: CASSSGLGSEQYF. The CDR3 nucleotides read TGTGCCAGCAGTTCCGGGTTAGGGAGCGAGCAGTACTTC.